This is a list of T cell receptor beta chains from one sample in a study of ipilimumab plus nivolumab after autologous stem cell transplantation. Produced via immunoSEQ multiplex PCR; TCRdb's table is partial and in-frame only. The sample records 9,000 to 15,000 clones, around 75% being singletons. Sequencing was performed on PBMCs, taken in a trial of ipilimumab plus nivolumab as post-transplant consolidation. The receptors here all came from a male donor with multiple myeloma. The CDR3 runs from the conserved cysteine through the conserved F or W. D genes are given only for firm matches. Clone size is shown for a subset of rows, as once, few, many or a class of expanded clone.

d_gene,abundance,v_gene,j_gene,CDR3aa,CDR3nt
.,.,TRBV11-2,TRBJ2-7,CASSLERISTAQYF,TGTGCCAGCAGCTTAGAACGGATCTCTACGGCGCAGTACTTC
.,.,TRBV18,TRBJ2-1,CASSPLPTGNEQFF,TGTGCCAGCTCACCACTTCCGACGGGGAATGAGCAGTTCTTC
.,.,TRBV21-1,TRBJ1-1,CASSKDGVMHTEAFF,TGTGCCAGCAGCAAAGATGGGGTAATGCACACTGAAGCTTTCTTT
TRBD1,medium-sized,TRBV19,TRBJ1-6,CASSIVGTGADSPLHF,TGTGCCAGTAGTATAGTGGGAACAGGGGCCGATTCACCCCTCCACTTT
TRBD1,.,TRBV9,TRBJ2-2,CASSLIGTGVTGELFF,TGTGCCAGCAGCTTGATCGGGACAGGGGTAACCGGGGAGCTGTTTTTT
.,.,TRBV7-9,TRBJ1-6,CASSPFEGIYNSPLHF,TGTGCCAGCAGCCCGTTCGAGGGGATCTATAATTCACCCCTCCACTTT
TRBD1,.,TRBV19,TRBJ1-2,CASRAGGGYGYTF,TGTGCCAGTAGAGCAGGGGGCGGCTATGGCTACACCTTC
.,.,TRBV9,TRBJ1-2,CASSVGQRGYTF,TGTGCCAGCAGCGTAGGTCAGAGGGGCTACACCTTC
.,.,TRBV4-2,TRBJ2-5,CASSQETGAQETQYF,TGTGCCAGCAGCCAAGAAACGGGGGCCCAAGAGACCCAGTACTTC
.,.,TRBV27,TRBJ2-3,CASSFLAPRDTQYF,TGTGCCAGCAGTTTCCTCGCCCCTCGGGATACGCAGTATTTT
.,once,TRBV6-6,TRBJ1-6,CATSDGRDSPLHF,TGTGCCACTTCAGACGGAAGGGATTCACCCCTCCACTTT
.,.,TRBV7-3,TRBJ2-1,CASSLTWSSEQFF,TGTGCCAGCAGCTTAACTTGGTCTAGTGAGCAGTTCTTC
.,few,TRBV7-3,TRBJ2-1,CASSLDTYNEQFF,TGTGCCAGCAGCTTAGATACCTACAATGAGCAGTTCTTC
.,few,TRBV6-1,TRBJ1-4,CASSERRWDEKLFF,TGTGCCAGCAGTGAAAGAAGATGGGATGAAAAACTGTTTTTT
.,.,TRBV7-3,TRBJ1-1,CASSYQGGTEAFF,TGTGCCAGCAGCTACCAGGGTGGCACTGAAGCTTTCTTT
.,.,TRBV14,TRBJ1-4,CASSLFNEKLFF,TGTGCCAGCAGCCTCTTTAATGAAAAACTGTTTTTT
.,.,TRBV19,TRBJ2-4,CASSISSRGAAKNIQYF,TGTGCCAGTAGTATATCTTCTCGGGGGGCGGCCAAAAACATTCAGTACTTC
.,once,TRBV30,TRBJ2-7,CAWSPSWNGYSEQYF,TGTGCCTGGAGTCCCAGTTGGAATGGGTACAGCGAGCAGTACTTC
.,once,TRBV5-1,TRBJ1-5,CASSFTGTHSNQPQHF,TGCGCCAGCAGCTTTACCGGGACACATAGCAATCAGCCCCAGCATTTT
.,.,TRBV30,TRBJ1-1,CACILWGITEAFF,TGTGCCTGCATTCTATGGGGAATCACTGAAGCTTTCTTT
TRBD2,.,TRBV6-5,TRBJ2-1,CASSYVGGINEQFF,TGTGCCAGCAGTTACGTGGGGGGGATCAATGAGCAGTTCTTC
TRBD1,.,TRBV4-1,TRBJ2-2,CASSQTQGDTGELFF,TGCGCCAGCAGCCAGACGCAGGGGGACACCGGGGAGCTGTTTTTT
TRBD1,.,TRBV7-9,TRBJ1-2,CASSRTGLYGYTF,TGTGCCAGCAGCAGGACAGGCCTCTATGGCTACACCTTC
.,.,TRBV29-1,TRBJ2-1,CSVGRGDGIEQFF,TGCAGCGTTGGCAGGGGAGACGGGATTGAGCAGTTCTTC
.,.,TRBV19,TRBJ1-5,CASSIPGIQPQHF,TGTGCCAGTAGTATACCAGGGATACAGCCCCAGCATTTT
.,.,TRBV19,TRBJ1-5,CASSWAPRDPQHF,TGTGCCAGTAGTTGGGCGCCAAGGGACCCCCAGCATTTT
.,.,TRBV28,TRBJ2-2,CASSFSRVGELFF,TGTGCCAGCAGTTTTAGTCGGGTCGGGGAGCTGTTTTTT
TRBD2,.,TRBV7-2,TRBJ2-7,CASSLRASGFSYEQYF,TGTGCCAGCAGCTTAAGGGCTAGCGGGTTCTCCTACGAGCAGTACTTC
.,.,TRBV7-9,TRBJ2-6,CASSSTVSGANVLTF,TGTGCCAGCAGTTCTACAGTCTCTGGGGCCAACGTCCTGACTTTC
TRBD1,.,TRBV7-8,TRBJ2-7,CASSLGDRRLGQYF,TGTGCCAGCAGCTTAGGGGACAGGAGACTTGGGCAGTACTTC
TRBD1,.,TRBV7-9,TRBJ2-2,CASSQTGQGIGELFF,TGTGCCAGCAGCCAAACTGGACAGGGGATCGGGGAGCTGTTTTTT
TRBD2,.,TRBV7-3,TRBJ2-3,CASSFSGGSDTQYF,TGTGCCAGCAGCTTTAGCGGGGGGTCGGATACGCAGTATTTT
.,.,TRBV4-1,TRBJ1-1,CASSQRTALNTEAFF,TGCGCCAGCAGCCAGCGGACAGCTTTGAACACTGAAGCTTTCTTT
.,.,TRBV9,TRBJ2-3,CASSFGGWVGAADTQYF,TGTGCCAGCAGCTTTGGAGGATGGGTCGGAGCAGCAGATACGCAGTATTTT
.,.,TRBV5-6,TRBJ1-5,CASSPGEVNQPQHF,TGTGCCAGCAGCCCGGGTGAGGTAAATCAGCCCCAGCATTTT
TRBD2,.,TRBV5-1,TRBJ2-3,CASRPGTSGGTDTQYF,TGCGCCAGCAGACCCGGGACTAGCGGGGGGACAGATACGCAGTATTTT
TRBD1,once,TRBV11-3,TRBJ2-3,CASSYGQGRKGTDTQYF,TGTGCCAGCAGCTACGGACAGGGCAGGAAGGGTACAGATACGCAGTATTTT
.,medium-sized,TRBV5-1,TRBJ1-5,CASRESENQPQHF,TGCGCCAGCAGGGAGAGTGAAAATCAGCCCCAGCATTTT
TRBD2,.,TRBV6-1,TRBJ2-7,CASRSGGGYEQYF,TGTGCCAGCAGGAGCGGGGGGGGGTACGAGCAGTACTTC
TRBD1,.,TRBV6-5,TRBJ1-2,CASSFIRDSYGYTF,TGTGCCAGCAGTTTCATACGGGACAGCTATGGCTACACCTTC
.,.,TRBV30,TRBJ2-7,CAWSVLGAGEQYF,TGTGCCTGGAGTGTACTTGGGGCGGGTGAGCAGTACTTC
.,.,TRBV6-5,TRBJ1-6,CASSFIESSYNSPLHF,TGTGCCAGCAGTTTCATAGAGAGCTCCTATAATTCACCCCTCCACTTT
.,.,TRBV6-6,TRBJ1-2,CASSYTSGGGYTF,TGTGCCAGCAGTTACACTTCTGGGGGGGGCTACACCTTC
TRBD2,once,TRBV7-3,TRBJ2-1,CASSPKTGLAGVHEQFF,TGTGCCAGCAGCCCCAAAACGGGACTAGCGGGGGTTCATGAGCAGTTCTTC
.,once,TRBV6-6,TRBJ2-5,CASSYFAGETQYF,TGTGCCAGCAGTTACTTCGCAGGAGAGACCCAGTACTTC
.,.,TRBV7-9,TRBJ1-1,CASSWRDGNTEAFF,TGTGCCAGCAGCTGGCGGGACGGGAACACTGAAGCTTTCTTT
.,few,TRBV4-1,TRBJ1-2,CASSQLDGPGVEYTF,TGCGCCAGCAGCCAACTCGATGGGCCGGGGGTTGAGTACACCTTC
.,few,TRBV7-6,TRBJ1-4,CASSLERKLFF,TGTGCCAGCAGCTTGGAGAGGAAACTGTTTTTT
.,.,TRBV9,TRBJ2-3,CASSQDWGGSTDTQYF,TGTGCCAGCAGCCAGGACTGGGGCGGCAGCACAGATACGCAGTATTTT
TRBD1,.,TRBV5-1,TRBJ2-6,CASSWGTGGSGANVLTF,TGCGCCAGCAGCTGGGGGACAGGGGGCTCTGGGGCCAACGTCCTGACTTTC